One T cell receptor beta chain is described in this entry. Original analysis: From reference gene primer amplification, estimates of nucleated cell counts were derived. Clones were sequenced by immunoSEQ multiplex PCR, and TCRdb holds only the in-frame ones, with some missing. V, J and clone size are those of that table, while D and trimming were read from the DNA. The table records about 270,000 clones, approximately 87% of them present only once. The CDR3 spans 14 residues. The junction had 5 bases not matched to a gene; V was cut back by 5 bases and J by 6 bases. The germline CDR1 and CDR2 sequences are MNHEY and SMNVEV (reference sequence). This record comes from a study of blood T cell repertoires in COVID-19.

The V gene is TRBV27, the J gene TRBJ1-4; TRBD1 aligns across 8 bases. The material sequenced was peripheral blood. The receptor was derived from a woman aged 25 to 39 with COVID-19, enrolled during active disease. Here the CDR3 DNA reads TGTGCCAGCAGTGCATACAGGGGGGATGAAAAACTGTTTTTT. Its protein is CASSAYRGDEKLFF.